A few counts support the clone carrying this T cell receptor beta chain. TCRdb analysed the PCR reads with MiXCR anew, one entry per CDR3 protein. The table shows more than 450,000 distinct CDR3 sequences, with around 23% occurring only once. This CDR3 region has 12 residues. CDR1 is MNHEY, CDR2 SVGAGI, per germline. V shed 8 bases and J 5 bases; nucleotides not matched to a gene: 5. The sample is drawn from a study of molecular identifiers for immune sequencing clone quantification. Based on a CD8+CD4-CCR7+CD45RA+ profile, naive CD8 T cells were sorted. V gene TRBV6-5 combines with J gene TRBJ1-2; 7 positions agree with TRBD1. What was sequenced was naive CD8+ T cells from blood, with Jurkat cell RNA spiked in. Subset here: FACS-sorted CD8+CD4-CCR7+CD45RA+ naive T cells. This receptor was taken from a human donor in good health. Some libraries in this study had Jurkat cell RNA spiked in. CDR3 bases: TGTGCCAGCCGAGGACAGGAATATGGCTACACCTTC. Its protein product is CASRGQEYGYTF.